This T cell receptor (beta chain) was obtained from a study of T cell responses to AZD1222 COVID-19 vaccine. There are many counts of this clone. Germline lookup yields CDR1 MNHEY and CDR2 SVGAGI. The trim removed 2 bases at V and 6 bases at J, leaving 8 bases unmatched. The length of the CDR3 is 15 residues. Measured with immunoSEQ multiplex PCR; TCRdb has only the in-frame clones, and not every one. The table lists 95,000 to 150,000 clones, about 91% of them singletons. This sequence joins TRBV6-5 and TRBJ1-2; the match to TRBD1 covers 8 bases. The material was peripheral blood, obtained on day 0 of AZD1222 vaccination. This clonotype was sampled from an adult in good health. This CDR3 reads CASSYTRAGGDGYTF. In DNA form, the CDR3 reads TGTGCCAGCAGTTACACCCGGGCAGGGGGCGATGGCTACACCTTC.